This record covers a single T cell receptor (beta chain). In the original workflow: Reference gene primers were amplified, and this amplification served to estimate nucleated cell counts. The data were produced by immunoSEQ multiplex PCR, yet TCRdb's version contains in-frame clones alone and is incomplete. The V and J calls and clone size come from that table; D and trimming were worked out from the DNA. The table has roughly 200,000 clones, about four fifths seen once. This record comes from a study of blood T cell repertoires in COVID-19. About the research overall: The origin of the acute and convalescent COVID-19 samples was the United States, Italy and Spain.

Which cohort a participant joined came from the clinical history participants gave. Participants classified as exposed had met a COVID-19 case within 2 weeks before study entry. CDR3 size: 14 residues. Germline lookup yields CDR1 SGHDT and CDR2 YYEEEE. V was trimmed by 4 bases and J by 2 bases, leaving 9 bases between them. The sequence came from a woman between 50 and 59 years old who had been exposed to COVID-19. The chain uses TRBV5-6 and TRBJ2-2; the D is unclear. Specimen: PBMCs or T cells enriched from blood (not recorded which). In nucleotides, the CDR3 is TGTGCCAGCAGCCCTAAACTTAACACCGGGGAGCTGTTTTTT. It yields the protein CASSPKLNTGELFF.